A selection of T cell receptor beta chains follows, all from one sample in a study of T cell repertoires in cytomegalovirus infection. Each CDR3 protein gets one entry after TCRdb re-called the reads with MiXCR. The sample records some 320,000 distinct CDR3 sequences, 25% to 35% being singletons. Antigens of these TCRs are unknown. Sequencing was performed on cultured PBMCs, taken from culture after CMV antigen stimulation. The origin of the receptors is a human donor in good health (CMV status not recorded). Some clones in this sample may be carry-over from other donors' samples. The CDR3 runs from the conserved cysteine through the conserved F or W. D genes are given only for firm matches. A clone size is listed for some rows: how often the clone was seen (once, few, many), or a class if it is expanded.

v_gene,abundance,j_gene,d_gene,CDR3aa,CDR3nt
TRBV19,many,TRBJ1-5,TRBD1,CASSNQGAGQPQHF,TGTGCCAGTAGTAACCAGGGGGCTGGGCAGCCCCAGCATTTT
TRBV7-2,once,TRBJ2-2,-,CASSSSPSANTGELFF,TGTGCCAGCAGCTCGTCCCCAAGCGCGAACACCGGGGAGCTGTTTTTT
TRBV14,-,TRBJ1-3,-,CASSKRLTGNTIYF,TGTGCCAGCAGCAAAAGACTAACGGGAAACACCATATATTTT
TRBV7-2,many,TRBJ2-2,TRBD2,CASSQTSGTGELFF,TGTGCCAGCAGCCAGACTAGCGGCACCGGGGAGCTGTTTTTT
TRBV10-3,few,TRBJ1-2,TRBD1,CAISDPGQRFYGYTF,TGTGCCATCAGTGATCCGGGACAGAGATTCTATGGCTACACCTTC
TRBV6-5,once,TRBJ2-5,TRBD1,CASSEGQAQYF,TGTGCCAGCAGTGAAGGACAGGCCCAGTACTTC
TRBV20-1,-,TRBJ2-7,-,CSANVPGSYEQYF,TGCAGTGCTAACGTGCCAGGCTCCTACGAGCAGTACTTC
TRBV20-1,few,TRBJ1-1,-,CSARRQLDTEAFF,TGCAGTGCTAGAAGACAGTTGGACACTGAAGCTTTCTTT
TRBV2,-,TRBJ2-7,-,CASSFRRVDEQYF,TGTGCCAGCAGTTTCCGCAGAGTGGACGAGCAGTACTTC
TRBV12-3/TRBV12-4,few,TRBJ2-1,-,CASRRLIAASSYNEQFF,TGTGCCAGCAGACGACTCATAGCGGCTAGCTCCTACAATGAGCAGTTCTTC
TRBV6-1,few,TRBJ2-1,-,CASSEQVTYNEQFF,TGTGCCAGCAGTGAACAGGTAACCTACAATGAGCAGTTCTTC
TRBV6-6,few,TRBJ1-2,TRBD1,CASSQGASSYTF,TGTGCCAGCAGCCAGGGGGCGAGCAGCTACACCTTC
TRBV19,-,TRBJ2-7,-,CASSISPLREQYF,TGTGCCAGTAGTATCTCGCCGTTACGCGAGCAGTACTTC
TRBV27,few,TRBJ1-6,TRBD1,CASSPWDRLNSPLHF,TGTGCCAGCAGTCCCTGGGACAGGCTAAATTCACCCCTCCACTTT
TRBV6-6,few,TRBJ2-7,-,CASPRWEQYF,TGTGCCAGCCCTCGGTGGGAGCAGTACTTC
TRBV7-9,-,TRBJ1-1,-,CASSLGRGPNTEAFF,TGTGCCAGCAGCTTAGGGCGGGGACCGAACACTGAAGCTTTCTTT
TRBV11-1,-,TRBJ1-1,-,CASSLSDGGHEAFF,TGTGCCAGCAGCTTAAGTGATGGAGGGCACGAAGCTTTCTTT
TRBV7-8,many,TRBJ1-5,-,CASSLRLGSNQPQHF,TGTGCCAGCAGCTTAAGGCTGGGGAGCAATCAGCCCCAGCATTTT
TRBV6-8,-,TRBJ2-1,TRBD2,CASSYPEGGSHEQFF,TGTGCCAGCAGTTACCCCGAAGGCGGGAGCCATGAGCAGTTCTTC
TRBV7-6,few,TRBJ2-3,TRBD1,CASSTIDRGTDTQYF,TGTGCCAGCAGCACTATCGACAGGGGAACAGATACGCAGTATTTT
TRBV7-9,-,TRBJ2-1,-,CASRDNEQFF,TGTGCCAGCAGAGACAATGAGCAGTTCTTC
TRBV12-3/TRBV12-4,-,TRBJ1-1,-,CASSLGGGSAFF,TGTGCCAGCAGTTTGGGGGGGGGCTCAGCTTTCTTT
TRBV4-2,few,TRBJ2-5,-,CASSQVLAFGVETQYF,TGTGCCAGCAGCCAGGTACTAGCATTCGGCGTGGAGACCCAGTACTTC
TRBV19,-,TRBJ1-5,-,CASRSLQGGVDQPQHF,TGTGCCAGTAGGTCCTTACAGGGAGGGGTGGATCAGCCCCAGCATTTT
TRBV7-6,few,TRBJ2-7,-,CASSLEGVYEQYF,TGTGCCAGCAGCCTCGAAGGGGTCTACGAGCAGTACTTC
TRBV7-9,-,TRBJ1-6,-,CASSLEVLNSPLHF,TGTGCCAGCAGCTTAGAAGTCCTTAATTCACCCCTCCACTTT
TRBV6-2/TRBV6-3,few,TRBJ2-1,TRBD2,CASSFGLATYNEQFF,TGTGCCAGCAGCTTTGGACTAGCGACATACAATGAGCAGTTCTTC
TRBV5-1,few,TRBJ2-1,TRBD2,CASTIGGGVSYNEQFF,TGCGCCAGCACGATTGGGGGGGGGGTCTCCTACAATGAGCAGTTCTTC
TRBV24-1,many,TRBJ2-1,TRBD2,CATSDGLAGANEQFF,TGTGCCACCAGTGATGGCCTAGCGGGGGCCAATGAGCAGTTCTTC
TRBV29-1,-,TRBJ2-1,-,CSVEFQYNEQFF,TGCAGCGTTGAATTCCAATACAATGAGCAGTTCTTC
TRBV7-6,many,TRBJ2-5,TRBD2,CASSLVSGGAGTQYF,TGTGCCAGCAGCTTAGTCAGCGGGGGGGCCGGGACCCAGTACTTC
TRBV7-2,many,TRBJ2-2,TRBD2,CASSLGLGSTGELFF,TGTGCCAGCAGCTTGGGACTAGGTTCCACCGGGGAGCTGTTTTTT
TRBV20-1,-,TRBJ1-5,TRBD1,CSANGARGRDQPQHF,TGCAGTGCTAACGGGGCCAGGGGGAGGGATCAGCCCCAGCATTTT